These 30 T cell receptor beta chains were all obtained from the same sample, sequenced in a study of blood T cell repertoires in COVID-19. Method: immunoSEQ multiplex PCR; TCRdb's copy keeps in-frame clones and lacks some. The sample holds around 300,000 clones; about 82% are singletons and the top ten take around 4.1%. Sequences were obtained from peripheral blood. The receptors were gathered from a woman aged 45 to 65 with active or convalescent COVID-19.

The J gene is TRBJ1-5, the V gene TRBV18, with D unclear. The CDR3 consists of 15 residues. Trimming shortened V by 1 base and J by 3 bases, and 10 bases separated the two germline ends. In germline, CDR1 is KGHSH, CDR2 LQKENI. CDR3 sequence (DNA): TGTGCCAGCTCACCACGGGCCGGAATCAATCAGCCCCAGCATTTT. This gives the protein CASSPRAGINQPQHF.

The V call is TRBV28, the J call TRBJ2-3; D is undetermined. The germline V gene has CDR1 MDHEN and CDR2 SYDVKM. The CDR3 length is 12 residues. V shed 6 bases and J shed 6 bases, with 10 bases lying between them. Written as DNA, the CDR3 is TGTGCCAGCAGCCGAGGTCTGGATACGCAGTATTTT. Translation gives CASSRGLDTQYF.

This sequence joins TRBV24-1 and TRBJ2-5; perhaps TRBD2 as D (6 bases). The CDR3 runs 16 residues. Trimming left V 2 bases short and J 3 bases short, with 15 bases between. CDR1 is KGHDR and CDR2 is SFDVKD in the germline V gene. Here the CDR3 DNA reads TGTGCCACCAGTGATTCAACCGGGACTGGGAAAGAGACCCAGTACTTC. It yields the protein CATSDSTGTGKETQYF.

This clone was seen more than once but under ten times. V gene TRBV28 combines with J gene TRBJ2-1; 10 nucleotides match TRBD2. Germline V gene data show CDR1 as MDHEN and CDR2 as SYDVKM. J gave up 10 bases and V 4 bases, and 7 bases lay outside the gene matches. The CDR3 has 14 residues. The CDR3 DNA is TGTGCCAGCAGTTCCGGGACTAGCGCAACGGAGCAGTTCTTC. It specifies CASSSGTSATEQFF.

This clone was detected once. The chain is built from TRBV27 and TRBJ2-3; maybe TRBD2 (5 bases). The CDR3 runs 12 residues. Germline V gene sequence: CDR1 MNHEY, CDR2 SMNVEV (reference sequence). V lost 5 bases and J 2 bases, leaving 5 bases between the germline ends. The CDR3 region is CASSLATDTQYF. The CDR3 DNA reads TGTGCCAGCAGTCTAGCCACAGATACGCAGTATTTT.

This chain joins TRBV29-1 and TRBJ2-7; no firm D call. The V gene lost 7 bases and the J gene lost 0 bases, with 10 bases spanning the gap. Germline V gives CDR1 SQVTM, CDR2 ANQGSEA. CDR3 length equals 12 residues. The CDR3 loop is CSALVSSYEQYF. Here the CDR3 DNA reads TGCAGCGCGCTCGTTTCCTCCTACGAGCAGTACTTC.

The chain combines TRBV27 with TRBJ1-1, with D tentatively TRBD1 (5 bases). This CDR3 region has 14 residues. V dropped 6 bases and J dropped 1 base, with 12 bases sitting between them. Germline lookup yields CDR1 MNHEY and CDR2 SMNVEV (reference sequence). The CDR3 DNA sequence: TGTGCCAGCAGCTGGGGGGGTTCGAACACTGAAGCTTTCTTT. Protein: CASSWGGSNTEAFF.

On this clone itself: Compared with germline, one end of the junction differs, possibly owing to a read error. CDR3 coding DNA: TGTGCCAGTACCCTAGCGACCGAGAGCTTAGTCTTT. Translated, it gives CASTLATESLVF. V is TRBV19 and J is TRBJ1-1; no firm D call. The CDR3 consists of 12 residues. The germline CDR1 and CDR2 sequences are LNHDA and SQIVND (reference sequence).

J is TRBJ1-1 and V is TRBV7-9, with unresolved D. Germline V gene sequence: CDR1 SEHNR, CDR2 FQNEAQ (reference sequence). The CDR3 covers 13 residues. Trimming shortened V by 1 base and J by 4 bases, and 7 bases separated the two germline ends. The CDR3 reads CASSLEPGTEAFF. The DNA for the CDR3 is TGTGCCAGCAGCTTAGAACCCGGCACTGAAGCTTTCTTT.

V usage is TRBV7-9 and J usage is TRBJ1-6; D remains unclear. CDR3 length: 14 residues. V dropped 1 base and J dropped 7 bases, with 8 bases sitting between them. CDR1 and CDR2 (germline): SEHNR, FQNEAQ (reference sequence). The CDR3 here is CASSLVGRNSPLHF. CDR3 DNA sequence: TGTGCCAGCAGCTTAGTCGGGAGAAATTCACCCCTCCACTTT.

The J gene is TRBJ2-5, the V gene TRBV4-2; 14 nucleotides agree with TRBD2. Trimming cost V 4 bases and J 5 bases; bases outside gene matches: 3. This CDR3 spans 15 amino acids. Per germline, CDR1 LGHNA and CDR2 YNFKEQ. CDR3 nucleotide sequence: TGTGCCAGCAGCCGAGGACTAGCGGGAGGCGAGACCCAGTACTTC. Its translation: CASSRGLAGGETQYF.

The J gene is TRBJ2-5, the V gene TRBV5-4, with TRBD1 matching 8 bases. V dropped 3 bases and J dropped 4; count of bases not matched to a gene: 8. Germline CDR1 is SGHNT and CDR2 is YYREEE (reference sequence). The length of the CDR3 is 15 residues. CDR3 coding DNA: TGTGCCAGCAGCTCCCCACAGGGGGGCCGAGAGACCCAGTACTTC. Its translation is CASSSPQGGRETQYF.

This clone was recorded only once. The rearrangement uses TRBV10-3 and TRBJ1-2; 10 bases fit TRBD1. The CDR3 contains 16 residues. The junction had 4 bases not matched to a gene; V was cut back by 2 bases and J by 1 base. The germline V gene has CDR1 ENHRY and CDR2 SYGVKD. The CDR3 sequence is CAISERDRGGNYGYTF. The CDR3 region has the DNA TGTGCCATCAGTGAGCGGGACAGGGGTGGTAACTATGGCTACACCTTC.

The J gene is TRBJ1-2, the V gene TRBV10-3, with D tentatively TRBD1 (6 bases). Trimming left V 8 bases short and J 3 bases short, with 13 bases between. In germline, CDR1 is ENHRY, CDR2 SYGVKD. The CDR3 sequence is 13 residues long. CDR3 loop: CAIAAGADYGYTF. In DNA, the CDR3 is TGTGCCATCGCGGCAGGGGCGGACTATGGCTACACCTTC.

The chain recombines TRBV19 with TRBJ1-3; 11 nucleotides match TRBD1. CDR3 length: 16 residues. The J segment lost 3 bases and the V segment lost 4 bases, leaving 5 bases of the junction unmatched. The germline V gene encodes CDR1 LNHDA and CDR2 SQIVND (reference sequence). CDR3 sequence: CASSRGQGADGNTIYF. The CDR3 DNA follows: TGTGCCAGTAGTAGAGGACAGGGGGCCGATGGAAACACCATATATTTT.

This clone showed up many times. J is TRBJ1-2 and V is TRBV28; the D is unclear. The V end lost 6 bases, the J end lost 8 bases, and 10 bases lay between the germline ends. Germline V CDR1 and CDR2: MDHEN, SYDVKM. The CDR3 is made up of 11 amino acids. CDR3 region: CASRQLGGYTF. CDR3 DNA sequence: TGTGCCAGCAGACAACTAGGAGGCTACACCTTC.

The chain has TRBV19 and TRBJ1-5; D is undetermined. Between the trimmed V and J ends, which lost 5 bases and 3 bases, there was a span of 14 bases. The CDR3 is made up of 15 amino acids. Per the germline V gene, CDR1 is LNHDA and CDR2 is SQIVND (reference sequence). The CDR3 DNA reads as TGTGCCAGTAGTCCAGATGGAGGCAACAATCAGCCCCAGCATTTT. Encoded protein: CASSPDGGNNQPQHF.

V usage is TRBV4-1 and J usage is TRBJ2-3; no clear D. In germline, CDR1 is MGHRA, CDR2 YSYEKL. V was trimmed by 4 bases and J by 6 bases, leaving 11 bases between them. This CDR3 comprises 13 residues. CDR3 residues: CASSRPGADTQYF. CDR3 nucleotides: TGCGCCAGCAGCCGTCCTGGAGCTGATACGCAGTATTTT.

This chain uses TRBV9 with TRBJ2-1; D may be TRBD2 (6 bases). The V gene lost 0 bases and the J gene lost 5 bases, with 9 bases spanning the gap. The CDR3 runs 14 residues. The germline CDR1 and CDR2 sequences are SGDLS and YYNGEE. The CDR3 sequence: CASSVVAGNNEQFF. The CDR3 bases are TGTGCCAGCAGCGTAGTGGCGGGGAACAATGAGCAGTTCTTC.

The chain uses TRBV28 and TRBJ2-7, with 7 bases that match TRBD2. The J segment lost 0 bases and the V segment lost 7 bases, leaving 6 bases of the junction unmatched. The CDR3 spans 14 residues. Looked up from germline, CDR1 is MDHEN and CDR2 is SYDVKM. The CDR3, as DNA: TGTGCCAGCATGAGGAGGGAGGGCTCCTACGAGCAGTACTTC. Its translation is CASMRREGSYEQYF.

The CDR3 sequence is CASSIGLAGGPSGTDTQYF. Here the CDR3 DNA reads TGCGCCAGCAGCATCGGACTAGCGGGAGGGCCAAGTGGCACAGATACGCAGTATTTT. The rearrangement uses TRBV5-1 and TRBJ2-3, with TRBD2 matching over 15 bases. Germline CDR1 SGHRS, CDR2 YFSETQ. V shed 4 bases and J 1 base; nucleotides not matched to a gene: 10. The CDR3 is 19 residues long.

This clone was counted between two and nine times. This chain uses TRBV28 with TRBJ1-3; no clear D. Per germline, CDR1 MDHEN and CDR2 SYDVKM. The CDR3 covers 17 residues. With 6 bases removed from V and 1 base from J, the gap between germline ends came to 19 bases. This CDR3 is CASRSGSFILSGNTIYF. In DNA form, the CDR3 reads TGTGCCAGCAGATCCGGGAGCTTCATACTGTCTGGAAACACCATATATTTT.

V is TRBV28 and J is TRBJ1-1; TRBD1 aligns across 7 bases. V lost 4 bases to trimming and J lost 10 bases; unmatched junction nucleotides: 12. The germline CDR1 and CDR2 sequences are MDHEN and SYDVKM. This CDR3 spans 14 amino acids. CDR3 residues: CASSSGTAIVRAFF. CDR3 DNA sequence: TGTGCCAGCAGTTCCGGGACAGCCATAGTTCGAGCTTTCTTT.

The gene calls are TRBV4-1 and TRBJ1-1; a weak D match, TRBD1 (6 bases). With 2 bases removed from V and 6 bases from J, the gap between germline ends came to 13 bases. The CDR3 consists of 14 residues. Germline CDR1 MGHRA, CDR2 YSYEKL. CDR3 sequence (DNA): TGCGCCAGCAGCCAAACAGGGATTTGGTCTGAAGCTTTCTTT. Protein product: CASSQTGIWSEAFF.

The rearrangement links TRBV11-3 to TRBJ1-5, with D perhaps matching TRBD1 (5 bases). The CDR3 contains 13 residues. V lost 5 bases and J 5 bases, leaving 10 bases between the germline ends. Germline lookup yields CDR1 SGHNT and CDR2 YENEEA. CDR3 nucleotide sequence: TGTGCCAGCAGCGCAGGGCCCGATCAGCCCCAGCATTTT. Protein sequence: CASSAGPDQPQHF.

This clone was seen a few times. This chain joins TRBV6-5 and TRBJ2-7, with D possibly TRBD1 on 6 matching bases. Germline assignment: CDR1 MNHEY and CDR2 SVGAGI. The V end was cut by 6 bases, the J end by 3 bases, with 12 bases between. The CDR3 extends over 13 amino acids. The CDR3 region is CASRLGGYYEQYF. The CDR3, as DNA: TGTGCCAGCAGACTAGGGGGTTACTACGAGCAGTACTTC.

This chain connects TRBV11-2 to TRBJ2-4; D ambiguous. V lost 3 bases, J lost 7 bases, and 22 bases lay in between. The CDR3 runs to 17 residues. Looked up from germline, CDR1 is SGHAT and CDR2 is FQNNGV. As DNA, the CDR3 is TGTGCCAGCAGCTTTAGCCCCCCCACCAGAGGTGCGAACATTCAGTACTTC. Translating gives CASSFSPPTRGANIQYF. The whole variable domain, filled in from reference TRBV11-2 and TRBJ2-4, reads EAGVAQSPRYKIIEKRQSVAFWCNPISGHATLYWYQQILGQGPKLLIQFQNNGVVDDSQLPKDRFSAERLKGVDSTLKIQPAKLEDSAVYLCASSFSPPTRGANIQYFGAGTRLSVL.

The DNA for the CDR3 is TGTGCCAGCAGTTCTCAGGGTGCGAGGGGGGAAGCTTTCTTT. Translation: CASSSQGARGEAFF. This rearrangement joins TRBV28 to TRBJ1-1; possibly TRBD1 for D (6 bases). Germline-derived CDR1 and CDR2 are MDHEN and SYDVKM. The CDR3 is made up of 14 amino acids. V lost 4 bases, J lost 8 bases, and 17 bases lay in between. Together with reference TRBV28 and TRBJ1-1, the CDR3 gives the full variable domain: DVKVTQSSRYLVKRTGEKVFLECVQDMDHENMFWYRQDPGLGLRLIYFSYDVKMKEKGDIPEGYSVSREKKERFSLILESASTNQTSMYLCASSSQGARGEAFFGQGTRLTVV.

The chain joins TRBV12-3 or TRBV12-4 to TRBJ2-7; 10 bases align to TRBD2. The trim removed 2 bases at V and 12 bases at J, leaving 4 bases unmatched. There are 12 residues in the CDR3. The CDR3 DNA reads TGTGCCAGCAGTTTAAGCCTAGCGGGAGTGTACTTC. This codes for CASSLSLAGVYF.

The chain uses TRBV5-1 and TRBJ2-1; a possible D gene is TRBD2 (5 bases). V was pared by 3 bases and J by 1 base, with 14 bases between. The CDR3 loop spans 16 amino acids. The germline V gene encodes CDR1 SGHRS and CDR2 YFSETQ. The CDR3 is CASSYGLTGSYNEQFF. For the CDR3, the DNA is TGCGCCAGCAGCTACGGTTTAACGGGATCCTACAATGAGCAGTTCTTC.